Each of the 9 T cell receptor beta chains below was sequenced from the same sample in a study of cytomegalovirus exposure and HLA in healthy donors. Vbeta (60) and Jbeta (13) primers were used in the PCR. Generated by immunoSEQ multiplex PCR, the TCRdb table keeps only in-frame clones and is missing some. The data contain tens of thousands of clones, approximately 84% of them singletons. The source material was PBMCs. These receptor sequences come from a man younger than 30 in good health and CMV-seronegative.

In nucleotides, the CDR3 is TGTGCCAGCAGTCCTCAGGGACTAGCGGTGTTGGGCGGGCAGTACTTC. Translating gives CASSPQGLAVLGGQYF. V and J are TRBV27 and TRBJ2-7; TRBD2 agrees at 11 bases. Losses at the gene ends were 5 bases for V and 9 bases for J; bases not matched to a gene: 15. The CDR3 is 16 residues long. Per germline, CDR1 MNHEY and CDR2 SMNVEV (reference sequence).

This clone occurred a few times. This chain connects TRBV7-9 to TRBJ1-3; no clear D. Germline lookup yields CDR1 SEHNR and CDR2 FQNEAQ (reference sequence). There are 12 residues in the CDR3. Trimming stripped 5 bases from V and 4 bases from J, with 6 bases between. The CDR3 sequence: CASSTQGNTIYF. CDR3 nucleotides: TGTGCCAGCAGCACCCAGGGAAACACCATATATTTT.

The chain has TRBV7-9 and TRBJ2-1; D may be TRBD2 (6 bases). CDR1 and CDR2 from the germline V gene are SEHNR and FQNEAQ (reference sequence). The CDR3 is made up of 16 amino acids. Trimming stripped 5 bases from V and 3 bases from J, with 17 bases between. CDR3 DNA sequence: TGTGCCAGCAGCCCACAGACTCGGAGGGTCTACAATGAGCAGTTCTTC. Protein: CASSPQTRRVYNEQFF.

The gene calls are TRBV5-4 and TRBJ2-1; 10 nucleotides agree with TRBD2. In germline, CDR1 is SGHNT, CDR2 YYREEE (reference sequence). The CDR3 consists of 13 residues. J lost 8 bases, V lost 9 bases, and 8 bases had no gene match. The CDR3: CATSSGSRDEQFF. The CDR3 bases are TGTGCCACTTCTAGCGGGAGTCGGGATGAGCAGTTCTTC. Drawing the rest from reference TRBV5-4 and TRBJ2-1, the complete variable domain is ETGVTQSPTHLIKTRGQQVTLRCSSQSGHNTVSWYQQALGQGPQFIFQYYREEENGRGNFPPRFSGLQFPNYSSELNVNALELDDSALYLCATSSGSRDEQFFGPGTRLTVL.

The chain links TRBV6-5 to TRBJ2-7, with D uncertain. V was trimmed by 0 bases and J by 5 bases, leaving 11 bases between them. This CDR3 is built from 14 residues. Germline CDR1 MNHEY, CDR2 SVGAGI. This CDR3 is CASSYSRRSDEQYF. The CDR3, as DNA: TGTGCCAGCAGTTACTCACGGAGATCCGACGAGCAGTACTTC.

With respect to this clone: At the DNA level, this CDR3 is encoded by other sequences in the same sample as well. V gene TRBV7-9 combines with J gene TRBJ1-5; D not resolved. Germline CDR1 SEHNR, CDR2 FQNEAQ (reference sequence). This CDR3 is built from 14 residues. The ends were cut back, 3 bases at V and 4 bases at J, with 10 bases in the middle. The CDR3 region is CASSLGGGNQPQHF. CDR3 nucleotide sequence: TGTGCCAGCAGCTTGGGAGGAGGGAATCAGCCCCAGCATTTT.

The chain links TRBV6-5 to TRBJ1-2; D ambiguous. The CDR3 runs 14 residues. Trimming removed 2 bases from V and 3 bases from J, with 10 bases in between. Germline-derived CDR1 and CDR2 are MNHEY and SVGAGI. CDR3 sequence: CASSYLAYDYGYTF. For the CDR3, the DNA is TGTGCCAGCAGTTACCTAGCCTATGACTATGGCTACACCTTC.

J is TRBJ2-5 and V is TRBV4-2, with 7 bases aligning to TRBD1. V lost 3 bases and J lost 5; bases outside the gene matches: 9. The CDR3 totals 15 residues. Germline CDR1 and CDR2: LGHNA and YNFKEQ. The CDR3 sequence: CASSQPGSRGETQYF. CDR3 sequence (DNA): TGTGCCAGCAGCCAGCCGGGCTCCAGGGGGGAGACCCAGTACTTC.

This chain joins TRBV28 and TRBJ1-2; 7 bases map to TRBD1. V was pared by 3 bases and J by 13 bases, with 14 bases of the junction left unmatched. The germline V gene encodes CDR1 MDHEN and CDR2 SYDVKM. This CDR3 comprises 14 residues. For the CDR3, the DNA is TGTGCCAGCAGTTTTCGGTCGTCGGGCAGGGGGACCACCTTC. It specifies CASSFRSSGRGTTF.